This T cell receptor (beta chain) is from a study of blood T cell repertoires in COVID-19. On the study more broadly: The study drew acute and convalescent COVID-19 samples from the United States, Italy and Spain.

CDR1 is SGHAT and CDR2 is FQNNGV in the germline V gene. This CDR3 region has 16 residues. V lost 1 base and J 5 bases, leaving 17 bases between the germline ends. TCRdb's copy holds only in-frame clones and misses some; the assay was immunoSEQ multiplex PCR. The sample includes tens of thousands of clones, roughly 84% seen only once; the top ten take approximately 13%. The count of this clone is one. The sequencing sample was made of peripheral blood. The source of this sequence is a human donor in a cohort sampled during active COVID-19. The V and J genes are TRBV11-2 and TRBJ2-5; D uncertain. The CDR3 nucleotides are TGTGCCAGCAGCTTAGTATTGACTGCGAGTAAGGAGACCCAGTACTTC. This codes for CASSLVLTASKETQYF.